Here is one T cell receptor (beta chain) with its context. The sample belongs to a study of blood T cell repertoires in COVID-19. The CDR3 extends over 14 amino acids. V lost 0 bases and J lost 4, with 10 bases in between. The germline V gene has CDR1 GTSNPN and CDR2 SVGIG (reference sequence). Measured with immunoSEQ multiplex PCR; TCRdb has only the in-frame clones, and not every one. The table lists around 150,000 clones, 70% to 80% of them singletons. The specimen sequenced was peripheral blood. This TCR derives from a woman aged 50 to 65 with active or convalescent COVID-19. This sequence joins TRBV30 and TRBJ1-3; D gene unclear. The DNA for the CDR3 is TGTGCCTGGAGTGTAGGAGGGAACGGAAACACCATATATTTT. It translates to CAWSVGGNGNTIYF.